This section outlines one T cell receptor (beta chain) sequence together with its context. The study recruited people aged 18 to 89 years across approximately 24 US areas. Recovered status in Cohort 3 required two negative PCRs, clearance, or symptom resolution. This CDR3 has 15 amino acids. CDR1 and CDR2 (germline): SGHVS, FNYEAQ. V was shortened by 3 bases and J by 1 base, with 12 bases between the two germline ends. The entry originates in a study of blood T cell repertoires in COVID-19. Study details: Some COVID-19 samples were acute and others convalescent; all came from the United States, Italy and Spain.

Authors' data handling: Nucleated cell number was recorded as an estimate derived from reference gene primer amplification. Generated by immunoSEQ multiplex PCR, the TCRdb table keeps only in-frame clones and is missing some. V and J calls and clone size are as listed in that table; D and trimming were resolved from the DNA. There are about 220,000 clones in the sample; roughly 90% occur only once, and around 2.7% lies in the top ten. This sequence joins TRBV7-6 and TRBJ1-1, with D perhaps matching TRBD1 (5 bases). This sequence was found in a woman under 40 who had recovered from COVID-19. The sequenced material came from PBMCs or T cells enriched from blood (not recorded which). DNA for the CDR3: TGTGCCAGCAGCTTCCCTGGGGGGGGGAACACTGAAGCTTTCTTT. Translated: CASSFPGGGNTEAFF. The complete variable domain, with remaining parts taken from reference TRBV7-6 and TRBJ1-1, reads GAGVSQSPRYKVTKRGQDVALRCDPISGHVSLYWYRQALGQGPEFLTYFNYEAQQDKSGLPNDRFSAERPEGSISTLTIQRTEQRDSAMYRCASSFPGGGNTEAFFGQGTRLTVV.